These 24 T cell receptor beta chains originate from one sample sequenced in a study of cytomegalovirus exposure and HLA in healthy donors. PCR was performed using 60 Vbeta and 13 Jbeta primers. Sequencing used immunoSEQ multiplex PCR; TCRdb keeps in-frame clones, though not all of them. This sample's clone table lists approximately 100,000 clones. The sample was PBMCs. All receptors derive from a man in his forties or fifties in good health and CMV-seronegative.

V and J are TRBV6-4 and TRBJ2-7; 11 nucleotides align to TRBD1. Germline V gene lookup returns CDR1 MRHNA and CDR2 SNTAGT. V lost 6 bases to trimming and J lost 5 bases; unmatched junction nucleotides: 3. The CDR3 is made up of 13 amino acids. CDR3 DNA sequence: TGTGCCAGCAGCCGGGACAGGGGGGACGAGCAGTACTTC. Translation: CASSRDRGDEQYF.

The V and J genes are TRBV19 and TRBJ1-1; the D is unclear. Germline lookup yields CDR1 LNHDA and CDR2 SQIVND (reference sequence). V shed 7 bases and J shed 3 bases, with 21 bases lying between them. The CDR3 has 16 residues. CDR3 coding DNA: TGTGCCAGTATAAGTGGGAATGAGGGCTTGGACACTGAAGCTTTCTTT. This encodes CASISGNEGLDTEAFF. Supplemented by reference TRBV19 and TRBJ1-1, the full variable domain reads DGGITQSPKYLFRKEGQNVTLSCEQNLNHDAMYWYRQDPGQGLRLIYYSQIVNDFQKGDIAEGYSVSREKKESFPLTVTSAQKNPTAFYLCASISGNEGLDTEAFFGQGTRLTVV.

The chain is built from TRBV11-2 and TRBJ2-7; TRBD2 matches 8 bases. Germline values: CDR1 SGHAT, CDR2 FQNNGV. This CDR3 is 15 amino acids long. J gave up 3 bases and V 7 bases, and 11 bases lay outside the gene matches. The CDR3 region is CASTLQAGGIYEQYF. CDR3 coding DNA: TGTGCCAGCACTCTACAGGCGGGGGGAATCTACGAGCAGTACTTC.

The chain employs TRBV30 and TRBJ2-1; D perhaps matches TRBD1 (5 bases). This CDR3 spans 12 amino acids. V was trimmed by 3 bases and J by 6 bases, leaving 9 bases between them. Germline CDR1 reads GTSNPN; CDR2 reads SVGIG (reference sequence). CDR3 residues: CAWRAGPNEQFF. The CDR3 DNA is TGTGCCTGGAGAGCAGGGCCCAATGAGCAGTTCTTC.

This sequence joins TRBV6-5 and TRBJ2-5, with D possibly TRBD1 on 6 matching bases. Trimming took off 6 bases at V and 2 bases at J, with 13 bases between the two ends. Germline lookup yields CDR1 MNHEY and CDR2 SVGAGI. The CDR3 covers 14 residues. CDR3 amino acids: CASSRGHPQETQYF. The CDR3 DNA follows: TGTGCCAGCAGCCGGGGACACCCACAAGAGACCCAGTACTTC.

The chain is built from TRBV7-9 and TRBJ1-6; D is possibly TRBD1 (6 bases). Trimming pared 5 bases from V and 8 bases from J, leaving 10 bases between. Germline V gene data show CDR1 as SEHNR and CDR2 as FQNEAQ (reference sequence). The CDR3 is 13 residues long. The CDR3 DNA follows: TGTGCCAGCAGCGAACAGGGTTATTCACCCCTCCACTTT. This encodes CASSEQGYSPLHF.

The chain carries TRBV11-2 and TRBJ2-2; D is possibly TRBD2 (6 bases). From germline, CDR1 is SGHAT and CDR2 FQNNGV. V lost 8 bases, J lost 4 bases, and 20 bases lay in between. The CDR3 loop spans 16 amino acids. The CDR3 DNA follows: TGTGCCAGCGTCCCTTGGCGGGGCGCTGGCACCGGGGAGCTGTTTTTT. This encodes CASVPWRGAGTGELFF. Combining the CDR3 with reference TRBV11-2 and TRBJ2-2 gives the whole variable domain EAGVAQSPRYKIIEKRQSVAFWCNPISGHATLYWYQQILGQGPKLLIQFQNNGVVDDSQLPKDRFSAERLKGVDSTLKIQPAKLEDSAVYLCASVPWRGAGTGELFFGEGSRLTVL.

The rearrangement uses TRBV7-7 and TRBJ2-3; 7 nucleotides agree with TRBD1. V shed 4 bases and J 5 bases; nucleotides not matched to a gene: 6. The CDR3 extends over 14 amino acids. Germline CDR1 is SSHAT and CDR2 is FNYEAQ (reference sequence). The CDR3 coding sequence is TGTGCCAGCAGCTCGACAGGGTGGGGAGATACGCAGTATTTT. Residues: CASSSTGWGDTQYF.

The chain has TRBV27 and TRBJ2-7, with D uncertain. This CDR3 spans 9 amino acids. Germline assignment: CDR1 MNHEY and CDR2 SMNVEV (reference sequence). V was trimmed by 10 bases and J by 6 bases, leaving 7 bases between them. The CDR3 bases are TGTGCCACCAGAGCCGAGCAGTACTTC. Its protein product is CATRAEQYF.

The gene calls are TRBV7-2 and TRBJ2-2, with TRBD2 as a possible D gene (7 bases). V was clipped by 0 bases and J by 6 bases, with 14 bases between them. CDR1 SGHTA and CDR2 FQGNSA come from the germline V gene. The CDR3 has 16 residues. The CDR3 sequence: CASSLAEGGLAGELFF. Written as DNA, the CDR3 is TGTGCCAGCAGCTTAGCGGAGGGGGGGCTGGCCGGGGAGCTGTTTTTT.

V and J are TRBV28 and TRBJ2-3, with D unresolved. The CDR3 loop spans 13 amino acids. Germline-derived CDR1 and CDR2 are MDHEN and SYDVKM. V lost 7 bases, J lost 5 bases, and 13 bases lay in between. The CDR3 reads CASKGDFQDTQYF. The CDR3 nucleotides are TGTGCCAGCAAAGGAGACTTTCAAGATACGCAGTATTTT.

The V call is TRBV27, the J call TRBJ1-3, with D perhaps matching TRBD1 (5 bases). The ends were cut back, 6 bases at V and 0 bases at J, with 12 bases in the middle. Germline CDR1 reads MNHEY; CDR2 reads SMNVEV (reference sequence). CDR3 size: 15 residues. The DNA of the CDR3 is TGTGCCAGCAGATCACTCGGGGGCTCTGGAAACACCATATATTTT. As protein: CASRSLGGSGNTIYF.

The chain recombines TRBV7-2 with TRBJ2-3; D not resolved. The germline V and J ends were trimmed by 3 bases and 4 bases, with 11 bases remaining between them. The germline CDR1 and CDR2 sequences are SGHTA and FQGNSA. This CDR3 comprises 14 residues. Written as DNA, the CDR3 is TGTGCCAGCAGCTTTAACCAACGGGCAGATACGCAGTATTTT. This codes for CASSFNQRADTQYF.

The chain couples TRBV2 to TRBJ1-2; the match to TRBD1 covers 7 bases. This CDR3 contains 14 residues. Looked up from germline, CDR1 is SNHLY and CDR2 is FYNNEI. Trimming at V came to 6 bases and at J to 7 bases, leaving 11 bases not matched to a gene. CDR3 DNA: TGTGCCAGCAGCAAATATACAGGGGTGGGTGGCTACACCTTC. Its protein is CASSKYTGVGGYTF.

This sequence joins TRBV28 and TRBJ2-7; no definite D call. The CDR3 contains 11 residues. Per the germline V gene, CDR1 is MDHEN and CDR2 is SYDVKM. Trimming stripped 4 bases from V and 6 bases from J, with 7 bases between. The CDR3 bases are TGTGCCAGCAGTTCCCTCTCCGAGCAGTACTTC. Amino acid sequence: CASSSLSEQYF. The whole variable domain, filled in from reference TRBV28 and TRBJ2-7, reads DVKVTQSSRYLVKRTGEKVFLECVQDMDHENMFWYRQDPGLGLRLIYFSYDVKMKEKGDIPEGYSVSREKKERFSLILESASTNQTSMYLCASSSLSEQYFGPGTRLTVT.

This chain uses TRBV2 with TRBJ2-1; D remains ambiguous. Trimming took off 6 bases at V and 4 bases at J, with 10 bases between the two ends. In germline, CDR1 is SNHLY, CDR2 FYNNEI. This CDR3 has 13 amino acids. The CDR3 DNA reads TGTGCCAGCAGCTTACAGCAATACAATGAGCAGTTCTTC. It yields the protein CASSLQQYNEQFF.

The J gene is TRBJ2-2, the V gene TRBV4-2; 8 positions agree with TRBD2. J lost 5 bases, V lost 0 bases, and 11 bases had no gene match. CDR3 length equals 18 residues. The germline CDR1 and CDR2 sequences are LGHNA and YNFKEQ. CDR3 nucleotides: TGTGCCAGCAGCCAAGAACGGGGGGGAGGGGTCAAAACCGGGGAGCTGTTTTTT. This codes for CASSQERGGGVKTGELFF.

The CDR3 loop reads CASSQDQVRANYGYTF. The CDR3 region has the DNA TGTGCCAGCAGCCAAGATCAGGTTCGAGCTAACTATGGCTACACCTTC. The chain is built from TRBV14 and TRBJ1-2; D not certain. The CDR3 totals 16 residues. Trimming removed 0 bases from V and 0 bases from J, with 11 bases in between. Germline V gene data show CDR1 as SGHDN and CDR2 as FVKESK.

CDR3 sequence: CASSPTGDPGANVLTF. The DNA of the CDR3 is TGTGCCAGCAGCCCGACAGGGGATCCTGGGGCCAACGTCCTGACTTTC. This chain joins TRBV5-6 and TRBJ2-6, with 8 nucleotides matching TRBD1. Looked up from germline, CDR1 is SGHDT and CDR2 is YYEEEE. Trimming took 4 bases from V and 2 from J; bases not matched to a gene: 5. The CDR3 loop spans 16 amino acids.

This rearrangement joins TRBV5-6 to TRBJ2-2, with 7 bases fitting TRBD2. V was clipped by 4 bases and J by 3 bases; unmatched bases: 6. The germline V gene encodes CDR1 SGHDT and CDR2 YYEEEE. The CDR3 sequence is 15 residues long. CDR3 protein: CASSEWGGYTGELFF. CDR3 nucleotide sequence: TGTGCCAGCAGCGAATGGGGGGGTTACACCGGGGAGCTGTTTTTT.

The chain uses TRBV19 and TRBJ2-7; the D gene is possibly TRBD1 (6 bases). This CDR3 has 15 residues. The V gene lost 5 bases and the J gene lost 1 base, with 15 bases spanning the gap. CDR1 and CDR2 (germline): LNHDA, SQIVND (reference sequence). As DNA, the CDR3 is TGTGCCAGTAGTCTACAGGGAGATAATTCCTACGAGCAGTACTTC. The encoded protein is CASSLQGDNSYEQYF.

Here the CDR3 reads CASNPGRGEQYF. CDR3 in DNA: TGTGCCAGCAATCCTGGCAGGGGGGAGCAGTACTTC. The chain employs TRBV6-5 and TRBJ2-7; 7 bases are a match to TRBD1. The length of the CDR3 is 12 residues. The V and J ends lost 7 bases and 7 bases, in that order; junction bases with no gene match: 7. CDR1 MNHEY and CDR2 SVGAGI come from the germline V gene.

This chain joins TRBV6-1 and TRBJ1-2; tentatively, D is TRBD1 (6 bases). The CDR3 contains 15 residues. V lost 1 base, J lost 0 bases, and 9 bases lay in between. Germline CDR1 is MNHNS and CDR2 is SASEGT. This chain's CDR3 is CASSEEGGANYGYTF. The CDR3 DNA follows: TGTGCCAGCAGTGAAGAAGGGGGTGCTAACTATGGCTACACCTTC.

The V call is TRBV7-8, the J call TRBJ2-2, with 10 bases lining up with TRBD1. J lost 4 bases, V lost 5 bases, and 4 bases had no gene match. CDR3 length: 15 amino acids. Germline CDR1 SGHVS, CDR2 FQNEAQ. CDR3 in DNA: TGTGCCAGCAGCGTCCGGGACAGGGGCACCGGGGAGCTGTTTTTT. Translating gives CASSVRDRGTGELFF.